This T cell receptor (beta chain) was recovered during a study of regulatory T cells in long-lasting Graves disease. Findings and limits, study-wide: Patients with persistent disease shared 2,741 public clonotypes, outpacing the roughly 970 shared by new patients.

A few counts support this clonotype. As yet, its antigen is unknown. CDR3 length equals 15 residues. Losses at the gene ends were 5 bases for V and 4 bases for J; bases not matched to a gene: 7. CDR1 is SEHNR and CDR2 is FQNEAQ in the germline V gene (reference sequence). Time point noted: newly diagnosed GD, antithyroid drugs for less than 3 months. Scientists built the TCR library using RNA that was extracted from PBMCs. Both iRepertoire HTBI primers and Arm-PCR of CDR3 regions were used to build the TCR beta libraries. TCRdb recomputed calls from the multiplex PCR reads with MiXCR, one row per CDR3 protein. The sample records over 500,000 distinct CDR3 sequences, around 17% being singletons. Separately, the same data were catalogued under a study of T cells in Graves' hyperthyroidism and ophthalmopathy. That work adds: Stability of Graves' hyperthyroidism was defined as absent ophthalmopathy progression within 18 months.

V usage is TRBV7-9 and J usage is TRBJ2-2; TRBD1 matches at 7 bases. Sequenced here: peripheral blood mononuclear cells (PBMCs), sampled at new diagnosis, from a patient treated with antithyroid drugs. The origin of this receptor is a woman aged 30 to 39 with Graves disease. CDR3 sequence reads: CASSMTGSVTGELFF. Written as DNA, the CDR3 is TGTGCCAGCAGCATGACAGGGTCGGTCACCGGGGAGCTGTTTTTT.